This TCR beta chain was captured in a study of early T cells in non-severe SARS-CoV-2 infection. CDR1 is MDHEN and CDR2 is SYDVKM in the germline V gene. This CDR3 is 13 amino acids long. Losses at the gene ends were 5 bases for V and 1 base for J; bases not matched to a gene: 2. TCRdb processed the 5' RACE reads anew with MiXCR; each CDR3 protein has one entry. The table includes 50,000 to 75,000 distinct CDR3 sequences, around 12% detected once. This clonotype was seen a handful of times. The TCR was taken from an adult who was a healthcare worker with PCR-confirmed SARS-CoV-2 infection or an uninfected control (not recorded which). The donor label of this sample is uncertain. Specimen: whole blood, collected at baseline. V is TRBV28 and J is TRBJ2-7, with 7 bases that match TRBD1. DNA of the CDR3: TGTGCCAGCAGTGCAGGGGGTTCCTACGAGCAGTACGTC. Amino acids: CASSAGGSYEQYV.